The 10 T cell receptor beta chains presented below share a single source sample, sequenced in a study of blood T cell repertoires in COVID-19. TCRdb's table, derived via immunoSEQ multiplex PCR, lists solely in-frame clones and lacks some. The sample lists roughly 260,000 clones, 75% to 90% occurring once. The specimen sequenced was peripheral blood. The receptors derive from a woman in her forties or fifties who had recovered from COVID-19.

This chain links TRBV6-4 with TRBJ1-4, with D possibly TRBD1 on 6 matching bases. This CDR3 has 20 residues. V lost 2 bases to trimming and J lost 1 base, with 23 bases between them. Germline V lookup: CDR1 MRHNA, CDR2 SNTAGT. The CDR3 protein is CASSDRGASGPTGTNEKLFF. CDR3 sequence (DNA): TGTGCCAGCAGTGACAGAGGGGCCTCCGGGCCGACAGGAACTAATGAAAAACTGTTTTTT.

Note on this clone: The sample contains more than one DNA sequence encoding this CDR3. This chain connects TRBV5-1 to TRBJ1-1, with 8 bases matching TRBD1. The CDR3 sequence is 15 residues long. V lost 0 bases to trimming and J lost 5 bases; unmatched junction nucleotides: 6. CDR1 and CDR2 from the germline V gene are SGHRS and YFSETQ. The CDR3 DNA reads as TGCGCCAGCAGCTTGGAAGGACAGGGAGTTACTGAAGCTTTCTTT. Its translation is CASSLEGQGVTEAFF.

The rearrangement joins TRBV5-1 to TRBJ2-7; 10 nucleotides agree with TRBD1. The CDR3 spans 14 residues. Germline V gene lookup returns CDR1 SGHRS and CDR2 YFSETQ. The junction had 10 bases not matched to a gene; V was cut back by 6 bases and J by 7 bases. DNA of the CDR3: TGCGCCAGCAAAAGCGGGACAGGGGTGAGAGAGCAGTACTTC. Protein product: CASKSGTGVREQYF.

The table lists this clone with a count of one. CDR3 region: CASSPRADSYEQYF. The CDR3 bases are TGTGCCAGTAGTCCCCGGGCGGACAGCTACGAGCAGTACTTC. This chain uses TRBV19 with TRBJ2-7; D is possibly TRBD1 (6 bases). The CDR3 extends over 14 amino acids. Germline V CDR1 and CDR2: LNHDA, SQIVND (reference sequence). Trimming stripped 5 bases from V and 3 bases from J, with 14 bases between. Based on the CDR3 plus reference TRBV19 and TRBJ2-7, the full variable domain is DGGITQSPKYLFRKEGQNVTLSCEQNLNHDAMYWYRQDPGQGLRLIYYSQIVNDFQKGDIAEGYSVSREKKESFPLTVTSAQKNPTAFYLCASSPRADSYEQYFGPGTRLTVT.

The genes are TRBV15 and TRBJ1-6; 8 nucleotides align to TRBD1. V was pared by 0 bases and J by 7 bases, with 5 bases of the junction left unmatched. The CDR3 has 16 amino acids. From germline, CDR1 is LNHNV and CDR2 YYDKDF (reference sequence). The CDR3 spells CATSRDDRGGNSPLHF. The CDR3 coding sequence is TGTGCCACCAGCAGAGATGACAGGGGAGGAAATTCACCCCTCCACTTT. Variable domain in full (rest from reference TRBV15 and TRBJ1-6): DAMVIQNPRYQVTQFGKPVTLSCSQTLNHNVMYWYQQKSSQAPKLLFHYYDKDFNNEADTPDNFQSRRPNTSFCFLDIRSPGLGDTAMYLCATSRDDRGGNSPLHFGNGTRLTVT.

This chain joins TRBV3-1 (or the pseudogene TRBV3-2) and TRBJ2-5, with D uncertain. Germline V gene sequence: CDR1 LGHDT, CDR2 YNNKEL (reference sequence). CDR3 size: 16 residues. Trimming took off 0 bases at V and 1 base at J, with 12 bases between the two ends. This CDR3 is CASSQDGLALQETQYF. The CDR3 DNA is TGTGCCAGCAGCCAAGATGGGCTCGCCCTCCAAGAGACCCAGTACTTC.

The chain carries TRBV9 and TRBJ1-6, with TRBD1 identical over 7 bases. Looked up from germline, CDR1 is SGDLS and CDR2 is YYNGEE. Unmatched junction bases numbered 5, after V lost 5 bases and J lost 6 bases. This CDR3 spans 14 amino acids. The CDR3 DNA reads as TGTGCCAGCAGTTGGGACAGATTTAATTCACCCCTCCACTTT. This codes for CASSWDRFNSPLHF.

In nucleotides, the CDR3 is TGTGCCATCAGTGTATGGGGGGACAGTAATTCACCCCTCCACTTT. Its translation is CAISVWGDSNSPLHF. This chain uses TRBV10-3 with TRBJ1-6; TRBD1 aligns across 7 bases. The CDR3 runs 15 residues. The V gene end was trimmed by 4 bases and the J gene end by 6 bases; junction bases not matched to a gene: 6. Germline lookup yields CDR1 ENHRY and CDR2 SYGVKD.

This clone was detected once. The gene calls are TRBV28 and TRBJ1-5, with TRBD1 as a possible D gene (6 bases). V was trimmed by 7 bases and J by 6 bases, leaving 16 bases between them. There are 14 residues in the CDR3. Looked up from germline, CDR1 is MDHEN and CDR2 is SYDVKM. This CDR3 is CASTLGGAVQPQHF. The CDR3 coding sequence is TGTGCCAGCACCTTAGGGGGGGCGGTTCAGCCCCAGCATTTT. Using reference TRBV28 and TRBJ1-5 for the parts outside the CDR3, the full variable domain is DVKVTQSSRYLVKRTGEKVFLECVQDMDHENMFWYRQDPGLGLRLIYFSYDVKMKEKGDIPEGYSVSREKKERFSLILESASTNQTSMYLCASTLGGAVQPQHFGDGTRLSIL.

The rearrangement uses TRBV19 and TRBJ2-7; a possible D gene is TRBD1 (5 bases). Germline CDR1 reads LNHDA; CDR2 reads SQIVND (reference sequence). Trimming removed 5 bases at V and 7 bases at J, with 21 bases between. The CDR3 runs 15 residues. CDR3 coding DNA: TGTGCCAGTAGTTCTCCGACAGAGACACCTCTTGAGCAGTACTTC. Residues: CASSSPTETPLEQYF.